The next 9 T cell receptor beta chains were all read from a single sample in a study of beta chain features in type 1 diabetes. What was sequenced were expressed TCRB transcripts, since all of the isolated RNA had been reverse transcribed. Profiling relied on immunoSEQ multiplex PCR, and the TCRdb table lists in-frame clones only, not all of them. The profile shows some 500,000 clones, around 10% of them singletons. What was sequenced was naive CD4+ T cells from blood. The receptors derive from a woman younger than 30 in good health.

The sample holds a few counts of this clone. The chain carries TRBV20-1 and TRBJ2-1, with D possibly called TRBD1 or TRBD2 (5 bases each). CDR1 and CDR2 from the germline V gene are DFQATT and SNEGSKA (reference sequence). This CDR3 region has 11 residues. V was trimmed by 5 bases and J by 12 bases, leaving 14 bases between them. The DNA for the CDR3 is TGCAGTGCTGGGGGTGCGGGTGGGCAGTTCTTC. Protein product: CSAGGAGGQFF.

This chain joins TRBV5-4 and TRBJ2-3; 8 bases are shared with TRBD1. J lost 3 bases, V lost 3 bases, and 6 bases had no gene match. CDR3 length: 15 amino acids. CDR1 SGHNT and CDR2 YYREEE come from the germline V gene (reference sequence). CDR3 residues: CASSSQGAGTDTQYF. CDR3 bases: TGTGCCAGCAGCTCGCAGGGGGCTGGGACAGATACGCAGTATTTT.

The rearrangement uses TRBV7-2 and TRBJ1-3, with a weak D call TRBD1 (5 bases). The CDR3 is 15 amino acids. The germline V gene encodes CDR1 SGHTA and CDR2 FQGNSA. V was cut by 6 bases and J by 1 base, with 13 bases left in between. The CDR3 is CASRPTGTSGNTIYF. As DNA, the CDR3 is TGTGCCAGCAGACCAACGGGGACGTCTGGAAACACCATATATTTT.

This chain connects TRBV27 to TRBJ2-3, with D possibly TRBD1 on 6 matching bases. Trimming left V 0 bases short and J 5 bases short, with 9 bases between. Germline lookup yields CDR1 MNHEY and CDR2 SMNVEV (reference sequence). This CDR3 spans 14 amino acids. CDR3 DNA sequence: TGTGCCAGCAGTTTATCGACAGGTGAAGATACGCAGTATTTT. Residues: CASSLSTGEDTQYF.

In its sample, this clone was seen a few times. This chain links TRBV29-1 with TRBJ2-2; D ambiguous. This CDR3 has 16 residues. CDR1 SQVTM and CDR2 ANQGSEA come from the germline V gene. V was shortened by 6 bases and J by 0 bases, with 17 bases between the two germline ends. The CDR3 nucleotides are TGCAGCGTCTCGGACGTAGGGTGGTCGAACACCGGGGAGCTGTTTTTT. Encoded protein: CSVSDVGWSNTGELFF.

This clone occurred once. The CDR3 loop reads CASSYGQATDTQYF. In nucleotides, the CDR3 is TGTGCCAGCAGTTACGGCCAGGCAACAGATACGCAGTATTTT. The genes are TRBV6-5 and TRBJ2-3; unclear D gene. Looked up from germline, CDR1 is MNHEY and CDR2 is SVGAGI. The CDR3 consists of 14 residues. The ends were cut back, 2 bases at V and 3 bases at J, with 9 bases in the middle.

The J gene is TRBJ2-1, the V gene TRBV30; maybe TRBD1 (5 bases). This CDR3 region has 14 residues. V lost 4 bases to trimming and J lost 6 bases, with 16 bases between them. Germline CDR1 reads GTSNPN; CDR2 reads SVGIG (reference sequence). The CDR3, as DNA: TGTGCCTGGACGGCAGGGTGGGGTCTCAATGAGCAGTTCTTC. Its protein product is CAWTAGWGLNEQFF. The whole variable domain, filled in from reference TRBV30 and TRBJ2-1, reads SQTIHQWPATLVQPVGSPLSLECTVEGTSNPNLYWYRQAAGRGLQLLFYSVGIGQISSEVPQNLSASRPQDRQFILSSKKLLLSDSGFYLCAWTAGWGLNEQFFGPGTRLTVL.

The chain's CDR3 is CAIGPGNQPQHF. The CDR3 DNA reads TGTGCCATCGGTCCGGGCAATCAGCCCCAGCATTTT. The V gene is TRBV10-3, the J gene TRBJ1-5; no clear D gene. The CDR3 contains 12 residues. Germline V gene lookup returns CDR1 ENHRY and CDR2 SYGVKD. V was trimmed by 8 bases and J by 2 bases, leaving 7 bases between them.

There are a few counts of this clone. The DNA for the CDR3 is TGTGCCAGCTCACCAGTTCATGGGGGCCAGAATTCACCCCTCCACTTT. This encodes CASSPVHGGQNSPLHF. The chain employs TRBV18 and TRBJ1-6, with D maybe TRBD1 (6 bases). V lost 2 bases to trimming and J lost 7 bases, with 15 bases between them. Germline CDR1 is KGHSH and CDR2 is LQKENI. CDR3 size: 16 residues.